These T cell receptor beta chains were read from a single sample in a study of cytomegalovirus exposure and HLA in healthy donors. The data were produced by immunoSEQ multiplex PCR, yet TCRdb's version contains in-frame clones alone and is incomplete. The sample includes fewer than 200,000 clones, 87% seen only once; the top ten take approximately 1.5%. Sample: PBMCs. The receptors come from a woman between 25 and 40 years old in good health and CMV-seronegative. Both conserved end residues are part of each CDR3.

v_call cdr3_length cdr3_aa
TRBV5-4 14 CASSRAGVGGTQYF
TRBV6-6 15 CASSSSTGVYYGYTF
TRBV6-1 11 CASSRLAEAFF
TRBV6-1 13 CASSLGGGTEAFF
TRBV13 14 CASSLAQNSYEQYF
TRBV28 15 CASSLPPPLVAEQYF
TRBV2 13 CASSVEGLYGYTF
TRBV15 14 CATSRGDRRETQYF
TRBV29-1 16 CSVPSLVAGGPHTQYF
TRBV7-9 14 CASSPDYSGNTIYF
TRBV15 12 CATSRDSGEQYF
TRBV30 12 CAWSGTGSPLHF
TRBV6-5 14 CASAGTGTHNEQFF
TRBV5-1 16 CASSSERGANTDTQYF
TRBV7-9 18 CASSLEGPSGGYTGELFF
TRBV5-5 13 CASSPQANYGYTF
TRBV2 14 CASSVLSGDTEAFF
TRBV9 16 CASSDSGDTNTGELFF
TRBV10-1 19 CASSEIPGLEPNITYEQYF
TRBV7-8 15 CASSLGDRGLYGYTF
TRBV5-1 14 CASSLGLYQETQYF
TRBV19 12 CASSSGYTEAFF
TRBV7-7 15 CASSLAAGVQNEQFF
TRBV25-1 14 CASSEPGQGRGYTF
TRBV6-1 15 CASREDRDSNQPQHF
TRBV11-2 12 CASSSVGSGAFF
TRBV9 13 CASRADRDSEAFF
TRBV30 15 CACGAEANRNSPLHF
TRBV2 16 CASRGTGGSGIEKLFF
TRBV6-6 16 CASSYSIRLDQETQYF
TRBV27 13 CASMKGRGNTIYF
TRBV7-7 14 CASSLGTLGDTQYF
TRBV11-2 12 CASSFRTGVAFF
TRBV5-6 13 CASSAGTDYGYTF
TRBV15 15 CATSRERQGAGAQYF
TRBV5-4 14 CASSWGQNTGELFF
TRBV5-1 15 CASSRETGGGYGYTF
TRBV5-1 16 CASSFNSGGVTDTQYF
TRBV2 16 CASRVPRDSRTDTQYF
TRBV9 14 CASSLPTSGEIQFF
TRBV18 16 CASSPRDSGNTGELFF